This T cell receptor (beta chain) was profiled in a study of shared T cell receptors in the human thymus. Data came from immunoSEQ multiplex PCR; TCRdb stores just in-frame clones and leaves some out. The sample shows 700,000 or so clones, 80% to 90% of them seen only once. Germline trimming cut 2 bases from V and 9 bases from J; bases unmatched to any gene: 14. Germline CDR1 MDHEN, CDR2 SYDVKM. This CDR3 has 16 residues. These data were also reused for a study on human thymus T cells. As reported in that work: Thymus tissue for the work was resected from patients undergoing corrective heart surgery. Apparent skewing of V and J gene usage characterized both thymic and blood repertoires. Related studies found that unrelated individuals share highly overlapping thymic repertoires.

Sequences were obtained from thymocytes. The clonotype originates from a girl under three years old with a congenital heart defect. The rearrangement links TRBV28 to TRBJ2-5; TRBD1 matches 8 bases. CDR3 nucleotides: TGTGCCAGCAGTTTAGGCTCGGGACAGGACCCTCGGGCCCAGTACTTC. Protein product: CASSLGSGQDPRAQYF. The variable domain in full, completed from reference TRBV28 and TRBJ2-5, reads DVKVTQSSRYLVKRTGEKVFLECVQDMDHENMFWYRQDPGLGLRLIYFSYDVKMKEKGDIPEGYSVSREKKERFSLILESASTNQTSMYLCASSLGSGQDPRAQYFGPGTRLLVL.